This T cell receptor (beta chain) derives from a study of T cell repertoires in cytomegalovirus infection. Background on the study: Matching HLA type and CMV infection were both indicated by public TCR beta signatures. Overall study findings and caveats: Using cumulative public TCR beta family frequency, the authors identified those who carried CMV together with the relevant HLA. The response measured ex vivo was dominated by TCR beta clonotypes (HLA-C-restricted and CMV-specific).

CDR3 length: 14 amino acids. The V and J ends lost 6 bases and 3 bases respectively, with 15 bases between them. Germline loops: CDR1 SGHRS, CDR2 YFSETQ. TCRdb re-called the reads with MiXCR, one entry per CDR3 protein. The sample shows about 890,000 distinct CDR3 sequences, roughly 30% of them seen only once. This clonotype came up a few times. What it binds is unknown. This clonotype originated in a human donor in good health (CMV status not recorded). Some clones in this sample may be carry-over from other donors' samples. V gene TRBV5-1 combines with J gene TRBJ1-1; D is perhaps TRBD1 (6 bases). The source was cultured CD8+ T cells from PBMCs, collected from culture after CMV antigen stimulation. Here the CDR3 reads CASTMGGQHTEAFF. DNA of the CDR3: TGCGCCAGCACCATGGGGGGGCAACACACTGAAGCTTTCTTT.